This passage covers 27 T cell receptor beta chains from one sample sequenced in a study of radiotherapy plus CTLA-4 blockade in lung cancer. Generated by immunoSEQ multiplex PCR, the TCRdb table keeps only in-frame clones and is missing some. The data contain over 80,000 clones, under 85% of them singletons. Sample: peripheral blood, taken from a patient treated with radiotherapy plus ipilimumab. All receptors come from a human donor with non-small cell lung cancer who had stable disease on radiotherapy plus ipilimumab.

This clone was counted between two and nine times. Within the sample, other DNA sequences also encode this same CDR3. The DNA for the CDR3 is TGTGCCAGCAGCTTAGGACGCAATCAGCCCCAGCATTTT. Translating gives CASSLGRNQPQHF. The rearrangement joins TRBV7-6 to TRBJ1-5; D is undetermined. Trimming took 1 base from V and 2 from J, leaving 3 bases between them. CDR1 is SGHVS, CDR2 FNYEAQ, per germline. CDR3 length: 13 residues.

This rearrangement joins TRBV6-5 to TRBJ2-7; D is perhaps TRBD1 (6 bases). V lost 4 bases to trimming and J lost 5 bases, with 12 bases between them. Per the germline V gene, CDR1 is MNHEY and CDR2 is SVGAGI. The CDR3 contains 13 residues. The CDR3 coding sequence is TGTGCCAGCAGTTCTTTCCGACAGGACGAGCAGTACTTC. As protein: CASSSFRQDEQYF.

The CDR3 DNA follows: TGTGCCAGTAGTATAGGGACAGAGGTTAGCAATCAGCCCCAGCATTTT. Protein: CASSIGTEVSNQPQHF. This rearrangement joins TRBV19 to TRBJ1-5, with a weak D call TRBD1 (6 bases). Trimming took off 1 base at V and 0 bases at J, with 10 bases between the two ends. CDR1 is LNHDA and CDR2 is SQIVND in the germline V gene (reference sequence). This CDR3 has 16 amino acids.

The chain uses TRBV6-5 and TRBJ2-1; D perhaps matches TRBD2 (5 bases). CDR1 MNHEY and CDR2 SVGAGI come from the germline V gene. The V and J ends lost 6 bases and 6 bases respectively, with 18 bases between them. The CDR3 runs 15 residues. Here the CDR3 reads CASRQRTARPNEQFF. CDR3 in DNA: TGTGCCAGCAGACAGAGGACTGCACGCCCCAATGAGCAGTTCTTC.

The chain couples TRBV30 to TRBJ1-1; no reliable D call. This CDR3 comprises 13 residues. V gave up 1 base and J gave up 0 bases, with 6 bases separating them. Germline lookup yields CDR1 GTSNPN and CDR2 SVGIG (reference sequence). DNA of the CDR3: TGTGCCTGGAGTGCAGTTGTGAACACTGAAGCTTTCTTT. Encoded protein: CAWSAVVNTEAFF.

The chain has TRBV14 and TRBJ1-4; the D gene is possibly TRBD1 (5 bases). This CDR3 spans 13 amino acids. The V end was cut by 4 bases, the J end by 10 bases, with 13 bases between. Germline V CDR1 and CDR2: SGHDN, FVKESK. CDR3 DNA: TGTGCCAGCAGCCCCTTCCTTAGGGGAAAACTGTTTTTT. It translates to CASSPFLRGKLFF.

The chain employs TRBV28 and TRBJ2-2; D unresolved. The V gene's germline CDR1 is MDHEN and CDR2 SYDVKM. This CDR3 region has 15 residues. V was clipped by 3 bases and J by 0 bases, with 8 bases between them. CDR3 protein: CASSFSVANTGELFF. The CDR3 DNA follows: TGTGCCAGCAGTTTTTCGGTTGCGAACACCGGGGAGCTGTTTTTT.

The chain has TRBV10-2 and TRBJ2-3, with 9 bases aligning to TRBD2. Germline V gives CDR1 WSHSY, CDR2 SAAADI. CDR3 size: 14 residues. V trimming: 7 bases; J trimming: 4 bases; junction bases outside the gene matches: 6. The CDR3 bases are TGCGCCAGCATCGGGGCGGGGGGGGCAGATACGCAGTATTTT. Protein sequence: CASIGAGGADTQYF.

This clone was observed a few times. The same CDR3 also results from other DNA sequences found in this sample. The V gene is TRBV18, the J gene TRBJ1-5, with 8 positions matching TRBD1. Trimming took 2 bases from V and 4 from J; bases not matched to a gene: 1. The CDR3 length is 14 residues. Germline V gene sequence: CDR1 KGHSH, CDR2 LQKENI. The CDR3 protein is CASSPGTGNQPQHF. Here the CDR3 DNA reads TGTGCCAGCTCACCAGGGACAGGTAATCAGCCCCAGCATTTT.

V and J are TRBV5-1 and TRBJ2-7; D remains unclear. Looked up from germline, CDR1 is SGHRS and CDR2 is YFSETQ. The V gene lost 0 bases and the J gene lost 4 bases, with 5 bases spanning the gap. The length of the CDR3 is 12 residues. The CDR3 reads CASSLVGYEQYF. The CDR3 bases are TGCGCCAGCAGCTTGGTGGGGTACGAGCAGTACTTC. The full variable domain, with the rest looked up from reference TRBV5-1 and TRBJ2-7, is KAGVTQTPRYLIKTRGQQVTLSCSPISGHRSVSWYQQTPGQGLQFLFEYFSETQRNKGNFPGRFSGRQFSNSRSEMNVSTLELGDSALYLCASSLVGYEQYFGPGTRLTVT.

The CDR3 is CASSPLWVGPNTEAFF. The CDR3 region has the DNA TGTGCCAGCAGCCCCTTGTGGGTAGGGCCCAACACTGAAGCTTTCTTT. This chain connects TRBV11-2 to TRBJ1-1; D unresolved. CDR3 length: 16 amino acids. The germline V and J ends were trimmed by 5 bases and 2 bases, with 18 bases remaining between them. The V gene's germline CDR1 is SGHAT and CDR2 FQNNGV.

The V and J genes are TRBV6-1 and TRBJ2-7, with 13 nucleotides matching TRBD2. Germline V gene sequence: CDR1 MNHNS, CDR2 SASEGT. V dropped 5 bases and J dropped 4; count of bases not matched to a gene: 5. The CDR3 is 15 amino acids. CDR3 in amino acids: CASSPGLAGVYEQYF. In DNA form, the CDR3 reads TGTGCCAGCAGTCCAGGACTAGCGGGAGTTTACGAGCAGTACTTC.

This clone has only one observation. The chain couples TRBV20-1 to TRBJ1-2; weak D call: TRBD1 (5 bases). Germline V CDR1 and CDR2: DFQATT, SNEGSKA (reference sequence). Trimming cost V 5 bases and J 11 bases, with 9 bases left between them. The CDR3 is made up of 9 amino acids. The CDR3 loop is CSARGVYTF. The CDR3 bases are TGCAGTGCTCGGGGGGTTTACACCTTC.

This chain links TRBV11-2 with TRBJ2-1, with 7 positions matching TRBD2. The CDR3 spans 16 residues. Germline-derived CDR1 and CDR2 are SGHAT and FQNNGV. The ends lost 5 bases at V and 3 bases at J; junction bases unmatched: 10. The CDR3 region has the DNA TGTGCCAGCAGCCCCCCGTCCAGGGAGGGCTACAATGAGCAGTTCTTC. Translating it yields CASSPPSREGYNEQFF.

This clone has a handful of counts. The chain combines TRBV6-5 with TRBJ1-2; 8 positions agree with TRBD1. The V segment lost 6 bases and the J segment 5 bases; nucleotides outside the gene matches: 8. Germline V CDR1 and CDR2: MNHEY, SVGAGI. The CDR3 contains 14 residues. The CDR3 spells CASSPGGQAYGYTF. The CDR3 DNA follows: TGTGCCAGCAGCCCAGGGGGCCAGGCGTATGGCTACACCTTC.

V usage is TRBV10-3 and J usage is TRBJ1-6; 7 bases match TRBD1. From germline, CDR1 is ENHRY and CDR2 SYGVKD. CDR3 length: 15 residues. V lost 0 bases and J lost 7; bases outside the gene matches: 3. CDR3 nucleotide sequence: TGTGCCATCAGTGAGTCTAACAGGGGAAATTCACCCCTCCACTTT. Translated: CAISESNRGNSPLHF.

CDR3 sequence: CASSLGDSKAGELFF. CDR3 coding DNA: TGTGCCAGCAGCTTAGGGGACTCGAAGGCCGGGGAGCTGTTTTTT. This sequence joins TRBV7-9 and TRBJ2-2, with TRBD2 as a possible D gene (6 bases). With 1 base removed from V and 6 bases from J, the gap between germline ends came to 12 bases. The CDR3 spans 15 residues. Germline CDR1 is SEHNR and CDR2 is FQNEAQ (reference sequence).

CDR3 residues: CASSVAGNGEKLFF. The CDR3 DNA follows: TGTGCCAGCAGCGTAGCAGGGAACGGAGAAAAACTGTTTTTT. The J gene is TRBJ1-4, the V gene TRBV9; perhaps TRBD1 as D (5 bases). The CDR3 contains 14 residues. Per germline, CDR1 SGDLS and CDR2 YYNGEE. The V and J ends lost 0 bases and 8 bases respectively, with 11 bases between them.

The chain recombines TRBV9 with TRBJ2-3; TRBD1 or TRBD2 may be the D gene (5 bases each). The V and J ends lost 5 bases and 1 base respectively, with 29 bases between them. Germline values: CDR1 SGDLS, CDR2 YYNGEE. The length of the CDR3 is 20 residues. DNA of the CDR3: TGTGCCAGCAGTTTCACCTACGGGACCGCAGAGGGAAACCGCACAGATACGCAGTATTTT. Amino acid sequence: CASSFTYGTAEGNRTDTQYF.

The CDR3 is CATRGVSYNEQFF. The CDR3 DNA is TGTGCCACCCGCGGGGTCTCCTACAATGAGCAGTTCTTC. The chain has TRBV6-5 and TRBJ2-1; D might be TRBD2 (6 bases). Germline loops: CDR1 MNHEY, CDR2 SVGAGI. The CDR3 has 13 residues. Trimming left V 10 bases short and J 0 bases short, with 10 bases between.

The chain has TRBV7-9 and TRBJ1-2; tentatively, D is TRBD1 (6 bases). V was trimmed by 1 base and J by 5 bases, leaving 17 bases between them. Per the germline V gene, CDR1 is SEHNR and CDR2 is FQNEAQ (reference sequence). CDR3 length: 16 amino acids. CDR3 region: CASSLGTTGKQYGYTF. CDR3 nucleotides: TGTGCCAGCAGCTTAGGGACCACAGGGAAGCAATATGGCTACACCTTC. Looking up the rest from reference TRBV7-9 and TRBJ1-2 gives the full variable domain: DTGVSQNPRHKITKRGQNVTFRCDPISEHNRLYWYRQTLGQGPEFLTYFQNEAQLEKSRLLSDRFSAERPKGSFSTLEIQRTEQGDSAMYLCASSLGTTGKQYGYTFGSGTRLTVV.

The CDR3 nucleotides read TGTGCCAGCAGTTCCAACCATCCCACAGATACGCAGTATTTT. This encodes CASSSNHPTDTQYF. The chain is built from TRBV28 and TRBJ2-3; D not certain. V lost 4 bases, J lost 2 bases, and 10 bases lay in between. This CDR3 has 14 residues. Germline V gene data show CDR1 as MDHEN and CDR2 as SYDVKM.

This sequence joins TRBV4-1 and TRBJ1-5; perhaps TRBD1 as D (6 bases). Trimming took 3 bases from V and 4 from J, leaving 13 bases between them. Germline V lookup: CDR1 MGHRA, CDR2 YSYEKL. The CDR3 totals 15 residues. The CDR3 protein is CASSHYRDGNQPQHF. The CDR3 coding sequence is TGCGCCAGCAGCCATTACAGGGACGGGAATCAGCCCCAGCATTTT.

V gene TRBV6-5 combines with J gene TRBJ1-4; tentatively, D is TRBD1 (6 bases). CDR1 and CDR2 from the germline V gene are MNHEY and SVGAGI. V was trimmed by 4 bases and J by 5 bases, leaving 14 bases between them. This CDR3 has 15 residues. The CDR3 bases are TGTGCCAGCAGTTTTACAGGGAACGTGAATGAAAAACTGTTTTTT. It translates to CASSFTGNVNEKLFF.

CDR3 residues: CASSLGPTYNSPLHF. The CDR3 DNA reads as TGTGCCAGCAGCTTAGGCCCAACCTATAATTCACCCCTCCACTTT. The rearrangement links TRBV7-2 to TRBJ1-6; D unresolved. The germline V gene encodes CDR1 SGHTA and CDR2 FQGNSA. The CDR3 is 15 amino acids. With 1 base removed from V and 2 bases from J, the gap between germline ends came to 6 bases.

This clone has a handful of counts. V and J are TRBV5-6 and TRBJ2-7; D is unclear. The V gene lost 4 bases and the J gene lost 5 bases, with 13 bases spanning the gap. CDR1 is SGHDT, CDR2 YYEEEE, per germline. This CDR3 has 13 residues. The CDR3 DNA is TGTGCCAGCAGCGGGAATGGGCGCGACGAGCAGTACTTC. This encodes CASSGNGRDEQYF. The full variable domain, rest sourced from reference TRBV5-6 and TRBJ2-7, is DAGVTQSPTHLIKTRGQQVTLRCSPKSGHDTVSWYQQALGQGPQFIFQYYEEEERQRGNFPDRFSGHQFPNYSSELNVNALLLGDSALYLCASSGNGRDEQYFGPGTRLTVT.

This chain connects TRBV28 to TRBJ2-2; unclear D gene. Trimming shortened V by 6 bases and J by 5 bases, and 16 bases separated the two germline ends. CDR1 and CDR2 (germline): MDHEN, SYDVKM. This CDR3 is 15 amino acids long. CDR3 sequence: CASRRSGRWTGELFF. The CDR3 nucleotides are TGTGCCAGCAGGCGCTCAGGTCGATGGACCGGGGAGCTGTTTTTT.